This T cell receptor (beta chain) emerged from a study of blood T cells in healthy people across ages. This clonotype has more than one count but fewer than ten. Its target is not known. Just one base apart from a much larger clone, this may be a read error. The study, taken as a whole, reports: Naive T cell percentage by flow cytometry tracked strongly with beta diversity.

The authors ran a second PCR of roughly 6 to 12 cycles using a sample-barcoded 5' primer and a J-beta primer mix. TCRdb recomputed calls from the 5' RACE reads with MiXCR, one row per CDR3 protein. The sample contains about 800,000 distinct CDR3 sequences, roughly 25% of which appear only once. V lost 2 bases and J 7 bases, leaving 9 bases between the germline ends. The CDR3 loop spans 13 amino acids. Germline CDR1 and CDR2: SGHTA and FQGTGA. A further study also used this sample, focusing on T cells of mothers and their children. From that report: Per child, roughly 3 million TCR beta CDR3 reads were obtained, against over 9 million per mother. The study found thymic selection shapes TCR recombination output similarly in related and unrelated pairs.

The rearrangement joins TRBV7-3 to TRBJ1-5, with D perhaps matching TRBD1 (5 bases). The material sequenced was blood. This clonotype was sampled from a boy aged 10-17 years in good health. The CDR3 is CASSLGREQPQHF. As DNA, the CDR3 is TGTGCCAGCAGCTTAGGCAGGGAGCAGCCCCAGCATTTT.